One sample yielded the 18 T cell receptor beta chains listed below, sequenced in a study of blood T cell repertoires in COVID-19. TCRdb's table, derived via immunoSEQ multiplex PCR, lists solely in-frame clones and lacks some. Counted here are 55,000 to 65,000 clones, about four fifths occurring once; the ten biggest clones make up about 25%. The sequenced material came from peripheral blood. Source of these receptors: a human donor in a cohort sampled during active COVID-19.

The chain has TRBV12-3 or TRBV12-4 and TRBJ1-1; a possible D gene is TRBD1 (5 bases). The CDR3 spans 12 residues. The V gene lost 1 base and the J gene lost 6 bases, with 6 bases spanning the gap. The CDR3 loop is CASSLGGAEAFF. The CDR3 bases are TGTGCCAGCAGTTTAGGGGGGGCTGAAGCTTTCTTT.

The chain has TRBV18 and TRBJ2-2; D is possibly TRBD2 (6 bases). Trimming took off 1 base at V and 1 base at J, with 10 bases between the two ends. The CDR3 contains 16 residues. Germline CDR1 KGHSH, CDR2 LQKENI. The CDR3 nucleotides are TGTGCCAGCTCACCACGGGATAGCGGGAACACCGGGGAGCTGTTTTTT. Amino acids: CASSPRDSGNTGELFF.

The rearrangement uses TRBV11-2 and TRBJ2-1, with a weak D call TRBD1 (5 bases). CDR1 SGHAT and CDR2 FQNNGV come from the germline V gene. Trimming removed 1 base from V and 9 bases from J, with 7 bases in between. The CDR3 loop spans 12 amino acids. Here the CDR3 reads CASSLGGPEQFF. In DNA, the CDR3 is TGTGCCAGCAGCTTAGGGGGCCCTGAGCAGTTCTTC.

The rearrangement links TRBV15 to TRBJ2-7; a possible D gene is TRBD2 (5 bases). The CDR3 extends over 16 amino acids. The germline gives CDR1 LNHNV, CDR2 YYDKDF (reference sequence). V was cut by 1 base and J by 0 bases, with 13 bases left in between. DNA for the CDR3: TGTGCCACCAGCAGAGGCAAGCGGTCGAGCTCCTACGAGCAGTACTTC. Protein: CATSRGKRSSSYEQYF.

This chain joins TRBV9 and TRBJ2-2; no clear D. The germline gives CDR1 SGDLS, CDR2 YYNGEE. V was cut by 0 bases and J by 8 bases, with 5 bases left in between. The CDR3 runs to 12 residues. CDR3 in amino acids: CASSVGLGELFF. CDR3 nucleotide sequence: TGTGCCAGCAGCGTAGGGCTTGGGGAGCTGTTTTTT.

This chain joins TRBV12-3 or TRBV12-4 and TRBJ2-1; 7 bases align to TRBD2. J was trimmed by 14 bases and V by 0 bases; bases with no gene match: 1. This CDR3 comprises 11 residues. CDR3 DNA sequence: TGTGCCAGCAGTTTAGCGGGAGGGAAGTTCTTC. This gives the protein CASSLAGGKFF.

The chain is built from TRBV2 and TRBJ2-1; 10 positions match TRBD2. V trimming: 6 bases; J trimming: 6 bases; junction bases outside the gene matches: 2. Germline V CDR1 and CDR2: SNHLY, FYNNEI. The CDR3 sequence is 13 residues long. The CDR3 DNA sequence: TGTGCCAGCAGGGGACTAGCGATCAATGAGCAGTTCTTC. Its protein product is CASRGLAINEQFF.

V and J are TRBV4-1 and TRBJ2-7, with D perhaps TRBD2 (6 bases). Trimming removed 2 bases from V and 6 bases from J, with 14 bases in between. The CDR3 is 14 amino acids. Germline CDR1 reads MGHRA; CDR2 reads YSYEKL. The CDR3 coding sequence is TGCGCCAGCAGCCAAAGGCGGGACCTACGCGAGCAGTACTTC. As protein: CASSQRRDLREQYF.

CDR3 protein: CASETGANTGELFF. The CDR3 coding sequence is TGCGCCAGCGAGACAGGGGCGAACACCGGGGAGCTGTTTTTT. The chain combines TRBV5-1 with TRBJ2-2; TRBD1 matches at 8 bases. CDR1 and CDR2 (germline): SGHRS, YFSETQ. J lost 0 bases, V lost 7 bases, and 2 bases had no gene match. The CDR3 consists of 14 residues.

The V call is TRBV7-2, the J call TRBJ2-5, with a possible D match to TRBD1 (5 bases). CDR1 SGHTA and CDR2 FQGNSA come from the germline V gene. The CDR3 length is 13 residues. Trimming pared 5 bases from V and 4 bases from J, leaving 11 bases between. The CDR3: CASSARDLETQYF. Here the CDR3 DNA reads TGTGCCAGCAGCGCCAGGGATCTAGAGACCCAGTACTTC.

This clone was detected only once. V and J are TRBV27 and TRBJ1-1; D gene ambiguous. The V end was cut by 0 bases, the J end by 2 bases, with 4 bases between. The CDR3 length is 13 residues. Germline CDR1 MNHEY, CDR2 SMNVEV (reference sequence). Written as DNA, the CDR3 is TGTGCCAGCAGTTTATCCACAAACACTGAAGCTTTCTTT. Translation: CASSLSTNTEAFF.

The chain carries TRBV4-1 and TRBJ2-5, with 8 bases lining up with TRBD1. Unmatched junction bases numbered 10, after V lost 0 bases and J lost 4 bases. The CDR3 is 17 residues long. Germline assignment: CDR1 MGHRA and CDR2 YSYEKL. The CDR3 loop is CASSQDLEAGGGETQYF. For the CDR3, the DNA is TGCGCCAGCAGCCAAGATCTGGAGGCAGGGGGCGGAGAGACCCAGTACTTC.

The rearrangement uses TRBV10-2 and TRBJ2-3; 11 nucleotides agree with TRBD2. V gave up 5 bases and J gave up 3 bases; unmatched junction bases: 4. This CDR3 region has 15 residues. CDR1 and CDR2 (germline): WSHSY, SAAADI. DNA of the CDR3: TGCGCCAGCAGTATAGCGGGGGGGCGAACAGATACGCAGTATTTT. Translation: CASSIAGGRTDTQYF.

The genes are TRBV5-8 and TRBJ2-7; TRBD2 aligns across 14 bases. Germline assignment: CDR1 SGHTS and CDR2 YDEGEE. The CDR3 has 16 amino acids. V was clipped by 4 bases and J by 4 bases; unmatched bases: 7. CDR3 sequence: CASSGGTSGSRYEQYF. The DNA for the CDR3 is TGTGCCAGCAGCGGAGGGACTAGCGGGAGCCGGTACGAGCAGTACTTC. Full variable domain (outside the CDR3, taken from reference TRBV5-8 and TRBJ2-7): EAGVTQSPTHLIKTRGQQATLRCSPISGHTSVYWYQQALGLGLQFLLWYDEGEERNRGNFPPRFSGRQFPNYSSELNVNALELEDSALYLCASSGGTSGSRYEQYFGPGTRLTVT.

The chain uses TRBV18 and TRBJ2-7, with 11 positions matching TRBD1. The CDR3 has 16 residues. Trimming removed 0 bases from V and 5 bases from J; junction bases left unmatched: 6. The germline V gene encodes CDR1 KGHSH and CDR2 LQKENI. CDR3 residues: CASSPPSGQGGNEQYF. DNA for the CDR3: TGTGCCAGCTCACCACCGTCGGGACAGGGGGGGAACGAGCAGTACTTC.

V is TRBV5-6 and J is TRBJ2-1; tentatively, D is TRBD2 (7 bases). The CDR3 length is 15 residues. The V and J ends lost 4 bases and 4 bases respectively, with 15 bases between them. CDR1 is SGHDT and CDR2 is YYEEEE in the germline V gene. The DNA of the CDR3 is TGTGCCAGCAGCGGGGGGGCGGTGATTTACAATGAGCAGTTCTTC. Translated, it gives CASSGGAVIYNEQFF.

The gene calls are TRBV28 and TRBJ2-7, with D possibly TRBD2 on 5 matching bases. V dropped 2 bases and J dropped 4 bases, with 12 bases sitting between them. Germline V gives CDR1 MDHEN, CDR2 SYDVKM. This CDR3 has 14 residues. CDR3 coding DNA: TGTGCCAGCAGTTTACCGGGGATGAGATACGAGCAGTACTTC. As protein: CASSLPGMRYEQYF.

The CDR3 spells CASSPAGVRGETQYF. In nucleotides, the CDR3 is TGTGCCAGTAGCCCCGCAGGGGTTAGAGGAGAGACCCAGTACTTC. The chain is built from TRBV19 and TRBJ2-5; tentatively, D is TRBD1 (6 bases). The CDR3 has 15 residues. V dropped 6 bases and J dropped 4 bases, with 18 bases sitting between them. Germline V gene sequence: CDR1 LNHDA, CDR2 SQIVND (reference sequence).